This T cell receptor (beta chain) came from a study of T cell responses to AZD1222 COVID-19 vaccine. V gave up 6 bases and J gave up 6 bases; unmatched junction bases: 8. CDR3 length: 15 amino acids. In germline, CDR1 is SGDLS, CDR2 YYNGEE. Measured with immunoSEQ multiplex PCR; TCRdb has only the in-frame clones, and not every one. This table holds some 92,000 clones, about 90% found once. This clone showed up just a few times. Its antigen is not known. Study-wide points: Recipients of two AZD1222 doses showed rising Spike-specific TCR breadth and depth.

The specimen comprised peripheral blood, sampled on day 0 of MenACWY control vaccination. This sequence originates from an adult in good health. The gene calls are TRBV9 and TRBJ2-3; 12 positions match TRBD1. The CDR3 DNA reads as TGTGCCAGCAATCCGGGACAGGGGGCTGGGGATACGCAGTATTTT. This encodes CASNPGQGAGDTQYF. The whole variable domain, filled in from reference TRBV9 and TRBJ2-3, reads DSGVTQTPKHLITATGQRVTLRCSPRSGDLSVYWYQQSLDQGLQFLIQYYNGEERAKGNILERFSAQQFPDLHSELNLSSLELGDSALYFCASNPGQGAGDTQYFGPGTRLTVL.